A single sample is the source of the 29 T cell receptor beta chains below, sequenced in a study of T cells after yellow fever vaccination. Via MiXCR, TCRdb re-called the 5' RACE reads, giving one row per CDR3 protein. The table has 100,000 to 150,000 distinct CDR3 sequences, under 8% seen once. This specimen was CD4+ T cells sorted from PBMCs, taken 9 to 11 days after the first yellow fever vaccination. These receptors all come from a man younger than 30 who received the YFV17D yellow fever vaccine.

This clonotype was seen repeatedly, ten times or more. The CDR3 spells CASSYGTSGGDEQFF. The CDR3 bases are TGTGCCAGCAGTTACGGGACTAGCGGGGGTGATGAGCAGTTCTTC. V is TRBV9 and J is TRBJ2-1; 14 bases map to TRBD2. The V gene's germline CDR1 is SGDLS and CDR2 YYNGEE. The CDR3 totals 15 residues. With V trimmed by 5 bases and J by 8 bases, 6 bases remained unmatched.

This clonotype was observed at least ten times. The chain carries TRBV5-1 and TRBJ1-2; D gene ambiguous. This CDR3 region has 13 residues. V lost 3 bases and J 10 bases, leaving 16 bases between the germline ends. The germline V gene encodes CDR1 SGHRS and CDR2 YFSETQ. CDR3 coding DNA: TGCGCCAGCAGCTATGACCGGGAGCCCGACTACACCTTC. This encodes CASSYDREPDYTF.

This clonotype was seen only a few times. This chain links TRBV5-1 with TRBJ2-1; 8 bases align to TRBD2. Germline-derived CDR1 and CDR2 are SGHRS and YFSETQ. With V trimmed by 0 bases and J by 4 bases, 6 bases remained unmatched. The length of the CDR3 is 16 residues. DNA for the CDR3: TGCGCCAGCAGCTTGGCCGTCGGGGGGGCTTACAATGAGCAGTTCTTC. Translating it yields CASSLAVGGAYNEQFF.

Comments on this clonotype: A much larger clone sits a single nucleotide away, making a read error possible. The chain carries TRBV23-1 and TRBJ2-7; weak D call: TRBD2 (7 bases). TRBV23-1 is placed among ORFs of uncertain function. The CDR3 has 17 residues. V was shortened by 0 bases and J by 5 bases, with 20 bases between the two germline ends. In nucleotides, the CDR3 is TGCGCCAGCAGTCAATCGACTAGCCGTACAGGGAGCAACGAGCAGTACGTC. As protein: CASSQSTSRTGSNEQYV.

Only a few counts were recorded for this clonotype. The chain joins TRBV20-1 to TRBJ2-3, with TRBD1 matching 8 bases. V lost 3 bases to trimming and J lost 1 base; unmatched junction nucleotides: 6. Germline CDR1 DFQATT, CDR2 SNEGSKA (reference sequence). The CDR3 sequence is 15 residues long. The CDR3 bases are TGCAGTGCTAGGGGCCACAGGGGGGGCACAGATACGCAGTATTTT. Translated: CSARGHRGGTDTQYF.

The rearrangement joins TRBV2 to TRBJ1-2; 10 bases map to TRBD1. The CDR3 covers 13 residues. J was trimmed by 7 bases and V by 3 bases; bases with no gene match: 2. Germline assignment: CDR1 SNHLY and CDR2 FYNNEI. The CDR3 DNA reads as TGTGCCAGCAGTGAGACAGGGGGCAGTGGCTACACCTTC. Translating gives CASSETGGSGYTF.

This clonotype showed up many times. The chain joins TRBV6-5 to TRBJ1-1; TRBD1 is a possible D gene (5 bases). The length of the CDR3 is 12 residues. The V and J ends lost 8 bases and 7 bases respectively, with 14 bases between them. Per germline, CDR1 MNHEY and CDR2 SVGAGI. The CDR3 sequence: CASLNSRDEAFF. For the CDR3, the DNA is TGTGCCAGCTTAAATTCCAGGGATGAAGCTTTCTTT.

There are many counts of this clonotype. The chain joins TRBV7-2 to TRBJ2-3, with D possibly TRBD2 on 7 matching bases. Germline lookup yields CDR1 SGHTA and CDR2 FQGNSA. Trimming left V 1 base short and J 1 base short, with 9 bases between. The CDR3 consists of 15 residues. The CDR3 region is CASSLDGGRTDTQYF. For the CDR3, the DNA is TGTGCCAGCAGCTTAGACGGGGGGCGCACAGATACGCAGTATTTT. The whole variable domain, remainder taken from reference TRBV7-2 and TRBJ2-3, is GAGVSQSPSNKVTEKGKDVELRCDPISGHTALYWYRQSLGQGLEFLIYFQGNSAPDKSGLPSDRFSAERTGGSVSTLTIQRTQQEDSAVYLCASSLDGGRTDTQYFGPGTRLTVL.

This clonotype was seen at least ten times. The chain recombines TRBV7-9 with TRBJ2-3; D may match TRBD1 or TRBD2 (5 bases each). V lost 6 bases to trimming and J lost 4 bases, with 11 bases between them. CDR3 length: 13 amino acids. CDR1 is SEHNR, CDR2 FQNEAQ, per germline (reference sequence). The CDR3 DNA sequence: TGTGCCAGCAGTTCCGGGACGCCAGATACGCAGTATTTT. Protein product: CASSSGTPDTQYF.

Many counts were recorded for this clonotype. The chain links TRBV7-3 to TRBJ2-7, with D hard to call. Germline V lookup: CDR1 SGHTA, CDR2 FQGTGA. Trimming took off 2 bases at V and 0 bases at J, with 5 bases between the two ends. The CDR3 has 13 residues. CDR3 sequence reads: CASSLGLSYEQYF. DNA of the CDR3: TGTGCCAGCAGCTTAGGGCTCTCCTACGAGCAGTACTTC.

This clonotype was seen many times. J is TRBJ2-1 and V is TRBV7-2, with a tentative D call TRBD2 (6 bases). Germline CDR1 and CDR2: SGHTA and FQGNSA. The CDR3 runs 14 residues. Trimming pared 1 base from V and 6 bases from J, leaving 10 bases between. CDR3 DNA sequence: TGTGCCAGCAGCTTAGGTGTAGCGGCCAATGAGCAGTTCTTC. Its protein product is CASSLGVAANEQFF.

Concerning this clonotype: One base away lies a much larger clone, so this may be a sequencing read error. The chain joins TRBV19 to TRBJ1-6; D may be TRBD1 (5 bases). CDR3 length equals 12 residues. The V end lost 8 bases, the J end lost 8 bases, and 10 bases lay between the germline ends. The V gene's germline CDR1 is LNHDA and CDR2 SQIVND (reference sequence). The CDR3 region has the DNA TGTGCCAGTCGGGACCGACATTCACCCCTCCACTTT. It is translated as CASRDRHSPLHF.

This clonotype was observed at least ten times. The chain uses TRBV12-5 and TRBJ2-5, with TRBD2 identical over 8 bases. The CDR3 is made up of 13 amino acids. The V segment lost 4 bases and the J segment 2 bases; nucleotides outside the gene matches: 0. Germline CDR1 and CDR2: LGHNT and FRNRAP. This chain's CDR3 is CASGSSGQETQYF. The CDR3 DNA is TGTGCTAGTGGTTCTAGCGGGCAAGAGACCCAGTACTTC.

This clonotype was detected ten times or more. V and J are TRBV10-3 and TRBJ1-5; D gene ambiguous. The V gene's germline CDR1 is ENHRY and CDR2 SYGVKD. The CDR3 covers 13 residues. V lost 2 bases and J 5 bases, leaving 7 bases between the germline ends. In DNA, the CDR3 is TGTGCCATCAGTGAGCAAAGAGATCAGCCCCAGCATTTT. Translated: CAISEQRDQPQHF.

Many counts were recorded for this clonotype. This rearrangement joins TRBV7-2 to TRBJ2-6; D uncertain. Germline V gives CDR1 SGHTA, CDR2 FQGNSA. The CDR3 has 16 residues. Trimming cost V 2 bases and J 2 bases, with 10 bases left between them. The CDR3 DNA reads as TGTGCCAGCAGCTTATCACAGCTGGCTGGGGCCAACGTCCTGACTTTC. As protein: CASSLSQLAGANVLTF.

This clonotype was observed many times. The chain recombines TRBV2 with TRBJ2-3; TRBD1 matches at 9 bases. CDR1 and CDR2 (germline): SNHLY, FYNNEI. The CDR3 consists of 14 residues. V lost 9 bases and J lost 5; bases outside the gene matches: 9. The CDR3 DNA sequence: TGTGCCAGTGCGGACAGGGGAGCAGGAGATACGCAGTATTTT. Protein: CASADRGAGDTQYF.

Points on this clonotype: A much larger clone sits a single nucleotide away, making a read error possible. The rearrangement joins TRBV10-3 to TRBJ2-7, with 9 positions matching TRBD1. The CDR3 extends over 13 amino acids. Germline values: CDR1 ENHRY, CDR2 SYGVKD. The CDR3 DNA is TGTGCCGTCCAAGGACAGGGGACCTCCGAGCAGAACTTC. Protein sequence: CAVQGQGTSEQNF.

There are many counts of this clonotype. J is TRBJ1-5 and V is TRBV2, with D hard to call. Trimming removed 6 bases from V and 11 bases from J, with 14 bases in between. This CDR3 has 12 amino acids. Germline V gene data show CDR1 as SNHLY and CDR2 as FYNNEI. CDR3 in DNA: TGTGCCAGCAGCAGGACCCTCCAGGCCCAGCATTTT. Its translation: CASSRTLQAQHF. Based on the CDR3 plus reference TRBV2 and TRBJ1-5, the full variable domain is EPEVTQTPSHQVTQMGQEVILRCVPISNHLYFYWYRQILGQKVEFLVSFYNNEISEKSEIFDDQFSVERPDGSNFTLKIRSTKLEDSAMYFCASSRTLQAQHFGDGTRLSIL.

This clonotype was recorded at least ten times. The chain is built from TRBV11-2 and TRBJ1-3; D gene unclear. Trimming stripped 2 bases from V and 0 bases from J, with 17 bases between. Germline-derived CDR1 and CDR2 are SGHAT and FQNNGV. The CDR3 is made up of 18 amino acids. CDR3 nucleotide sequence: TGTGCCAGCAGCTTAAACCCCGATAAAGTTAACTCTGGAAACACCATATATTTT. It is translated as CASSLNPDKVNSGNTIYF. Together with reference TRBV11-2 and TRBJ1-3, the CDR3 gives the full variable domain: EAGVAQSPRYKIIEKRQSVAFWCNPISGHATLYWYQQILGQGPKLLIQFQNNGVVDDSQLPKDRFSAERLKGVDSTLKIQPAKLEDSAVYLCASSLNPDKVNSGNTIYFGEGSWLTVV.

In this sample, this clonotype turned up many times. This rearrangement joins TRBV20-1 to TRBJ1-2, with 8 positions matching TRBD1. Germline V gene data show CDR1 as DFQATT and CDR2 as SNEGSKA (reference sequence). This CDR3 spans 13 amino acids. J was trimmed by 6 bases and V by 3 bases; bases with no gene match: 6. CDR3 in amino acids: CSASDRGRDGYTF. The CDR3 nucleotides are TGCAGTGCTAGCGACAGGGGCAGAGATGGCTACACCTTC.

The sample holds many counts of this clonotype. The rearrangement uses TRBV18 and TRBJ2-7; 9 bases are a match to TRBD1. The V gene end was trimmed by 4 bases and the J gene end by 6 bases; junction bases not matched to a gene: 4. CDR3 length: 13 amino acids. Per germline, CDR1 KGHSH and CDR2 LQKENI. This chain's CDR3 is CASSRGQGGEQYF. CDR3 coding DNA: TGTGCCAGCTCACGGGGACAGGGAGGCGAGCAGTACTTC.

This clonotype was found many times. CDR3 bases: TGTGCCAGCAGCCAAGATGTTGGGGGGCGAAATAATTCACCCCTCCACTTT. This translates into CASSQDVGGRNNSPLHF. This chain links TRBV4-2 with TRBJ1-6; D is perhaps TRBD1 (6 bases). Germline loops: CDR1 LGHNA, CDR2 YNFKEQ. V dropped 0 bases and J dropped 5 bases, with 14 bases sitting between them. The CDR3 covers 17 residues.

Concerning this clonotype itself: A much larger clone sits a single nucleotide away, making a read error possible. The chain is built from TRBV2 and TRBJ2-4; 8 bases are shared with TRBD1. The CDR3 spans 15 residues. Germline V gives CDR1 SNHLY, CDR2 FYNNEI. The CDR3 region is CASSADRGWGNIQNF. As DNA, the CDR3 is TGTGCCAGCAGTGCAGACAGGGGCTGGGGAAACATTCAGAACTTC.

The chain joins TRBV28 to TRBJ2-3; D is uncertain. The CDR3 runs 10 residues. The germline V and J ends were trimmed by 7 bases and 8 bases, with 7 bases remaining between them. The germline gives CDR1 MDHEN, CDR2 SYDVKM. CDR3 protein: CASMRVTQYF. Written as DNA, the CDR3 is TGTGCCAGCATGAGAGTTACGCAGTATTTT.

This clonotype has a count of ten or more. This rearrangement joins TRBV7-2 to TRBJ2-5; D possibly uses TRBD1 or TRBD2 (5 bases each). CDR3 length equals 13 residues. Trimming shortened V by 4 bases and J by 5 bases, and 11 bases separated the two germline ends. Per germline, CDR1 SGHTA and CDR2 FQGNSA. CDR3 sequence reads: CASSSPGTETQYF. CDR3 in DNA: TGTGCCAGCAGCTCGCCAGGGACGGAGACCCAGTACTTC.

The rearrangement joins TRBV21-1 to TRBJ2-4; TRBD1 was called by the table and not checked on the DNA. TRBV21-1 corresponds to a pseudogene. There are 19 residues in the CDR3. The DNA for the CDR3 is TGTGCCAGCAGTTATCCCGGCGAATCCCAGACTTTAGCCAAAAACATTCAGTACTTC. Translated, it gives CASSYPGESQTLAKNIQYF.

The count of this clonotype is one. The genes are TRBV5-1 and TRBJ1-6, with D uncertain. Germline V CDR1 and CDR2: SGHRS, YFSETQ. The CDR3 is made up of 16 amino acids. Between the trimmed V and J ends, which lost 0 bases and 6 bases, there was a span of 13 bases. DNA for the CDR3: TGCGCCAGCAGCTTGGCGGCCCCCCGTTTTAATTCACCCCTCCACTTT. Translated, it gives CASSLAAPRFNSPLHF. Using reference TRBV5-1 and TRBJ1-6 for the parts outside the CDR3, the full variable domain is KAGVTQTPRYLIKTRGQQVTLSCSPISGHRSVSWYQQTPGQGLQFLFEYFSETQRNKGNFPGRFSGRQFSNSRSEMNVSTLELGDSALYLCASSLAAPRFNSPLHFGNGTRLTVT.

The table lists this clonotype with many counts. The CDR3 protein is CASSTRGRETQYF. CDR3 sequence (DNA): TGTGCCAGCAGTACCAGGGGGCGGGAGACCCAGTACTTC. The chain is built from TRBV27 and TRBJ2-5; 8 bases match TRBD1. The CDR3 consists of 13 residues. Per germline, CDR1 MNHEY and CDR2 SMNVEV (reference sequence). V dropped 5 bases and J dropped 5; count of bases not matched to a gene: 4.

This clonotype was observed a few times. CDR3 loop: CASSLAPGSGMNTEAFF. The DNA for the CDR3 is TGTGCCAGCAGCTTGGCGCCGGGATCGGGGATGAACACTGAAGCTTTCTTT. The J gene is TRBJ1-1, the V gene TRBV5-5; no definite D call. The germline V gene has CDR1 SGHKS and CDR2 YYEKEE (reference sequence). V lost 0 bases, J lost 0 bases, and 15 bases lay in between. The CDR3 is 17 residues long.